Reported below is one T cell receptor beta chain. Its antigen remains unidentified. These data come from a study of cytomegalovirus exposure and HLA in healthy donors. Study-wide points: Presence/absence analysis assumed near-uniform sequencing depth across donors.

V lost 5 bases and J lost 12, with 19 bases in between. This CDR3 region has 13 residues. Per germline, CDR1 MNHEY and CDR2 SMNVEV (reference sequence). A multiplex PCR was run with 60 Vbeta primers and 13 Jbeta primers. The repertoire was sequenced with immunoSEQ multiplex PCR; TCRdb's copy has only in-frame clones and lacks some. The sample shows some 120,000 clones, 60% to 75% of them seen only once. V is TRBV27 and J is TRBJ1-1; unclear D gene. The sample consisted of PBMCs. This sequence was found in a woman in her forties in good health and CMV-seropositive. Here the CDR3 reads CASSATGVPKTFF. The CDR3 region has the DNA TGTGCCAGCAGTGCGACCGGGGTTCCCAAAACTTTCTTT.